This passage covers 24 T cell receptor beta chains from one sample sequenced in a study of lymphopenia after photon versus proton radiotherapy. Assay used: immunoSEQ multiplex PCR; TCRdb lists only in-frame clones, some missing. The repertoire holds 150,000 to 200,000 clones, with roughly nine tenths as singletons. The sequences come from peripheral blood, collected from a patient treated with photon-based radiotherapy. The origin of the receptors is a man in his fifties with gastric cancer.

This chain uses TRBV7-8 with TRBJ2-7, with 7 positions matching TRBD1. Germline values: CDR1 SGHVS, CDR2 FQNEAQ. The CDR3 has 15 amino acids. Trimming cost V 3 bases and J 6 bases; bases outside gene matches: 11. The CDR3 here is CASSFGQVPMTEQYF. The CDR3 DNA follows: TGTGCCAGCAGCTTTGGACAGGTGCCTATGACCGAGCAGTACTTC.

The V gene is TRBV4-1, the J gene TRBJ1-2; 8 bases are a match to TRBD1. Germline-derived CDR1 and CDR2 are MGHRA and YSYEKL. The CDR3 sequence is 16 residues long. J was trimmed by 3 bases and V by 1 base; bases with no gene match: 7. The CDR3: CASSQALTGDHYGYTF. The DNA for the CDR3 is TGCGCCAGCAGCCAAGCCTTGACAGGGGACCACTATGGCTACACCTTC.

The CDR3 spells CASSLGPAGGTYEQYF. The CDR3 DNA follows: TGTGCCAGCAGCTTAGGCCCAGCGGGAGGGACCTACGAGCAGTACTTC. The chain combines TRBV7-2 with TRBJ2-7, with 10 bases aligning to TRBD2. The CDR3 has 16 amino acids. Germline V gives CDR1 SGHTA, CDR2 FQGNSA. Trimming took 1 base from V and 2 from J; bases not matched to a gene: 5. Full variable domain (missing parts from reference TRBV7-2 and TRBJ2-7): GAGVSQSPSNKVTEKGKDVELRCDPISGHTALYWYRQSLGQGLEFLIYFQGNSAPDKSGLPSDRFSAERTGGSVSTLTIQRTQQEDSAVYLCASSLGPAGGTYEQYFGPGTRLTVT.

The V call is TRBV7-9, the J call TRBJ2-5, with D perhaps given as TRBD1 or TRBD2 (5 bases each). The CDR3 is 15 residues long. Germline assignment: CDR1 SEHNR and CDR2 FQNEAQ (reference sequence). Trimming took 5 bases from V and 1 from J, leaving 14 bases between them. The CDR3 region has the DNA TGTGCCAGCAGCCGTTTAGAGGGGCCCCAAGAGACCCAGTACTTC. This codes for CASSRLEGPQETQYF.

The chain employs TRBV11-2 and TRBJ2-7, with 7 bases lining up with TRBD2. J was trimmed by 2 bases and V by 6 bases; bases with no gene match: 19. Germline V gene lookup returns CDR1 SGHAT and CDR2 FQNNGV. The CDR3 loop spans 18 amino acids. This CDR3 is CASRKGRLGGRGPYEQYF. CDR3 DNA: TGTGCCAGCAGAAAAGGAAGGTTGGGCGGGAGAGGTCCCTACGAGCAGTACTTC. The entire variable domain, with the rest obtained from reference TRBV11-2 and TRBJ2-7, is as follows: EAGVAQSPRYKIIEKRQSVAFWCNPISGHATLYWYQQILGQGPKLLIQFQNNGVVDDSQLPKDRFSAERLKGVDSTLKIQPAKLEDSAVYLCASRKGRLGGRGPYEQYFGPGTRLTVT.

This clone has more than one count but fewer than ten. The rearrangement joins TRBV2 to TRBJ1-4; D unclear. The CDR3 consists of 13 residues. Trimming cost V 2 bases and J 6 bases, with 7 bases left between them. Germline V gene data show CDR1 as SNHLY and CDR2 as FYNNEI. CDR3 sequence (DNA): TGTGCCAGCAGTGAACGGGCCTATGAAAAACTGTTTTTT. Protein sequence: CASSERAYEKLFF.

The genes are TRBV10-2 and TRBJ2-3; no definite D call. There are 13 residues in the CDR3. Germline lookup yields CDR1 WSHSY and CDR2 SAAADI. Trimming stripped 6 bases from V and 9 bases from J, with 16 bases between. The chain's CDR3 is CASRLDWRGTQYF. The CDR3 DNA reads TGCGCCAGCAGACTCGACTGGCGTGGGACGCAGTATTTT.

The V call is TRBV6-1, the J call TRBJ2-7; D unresolved. The germline CDR1 and CDR2 sequences are MNHNS and SASEGT. CDR3 length: 13 amino acids. V lost 8 bases, J lost 0 bases, and 11 bases lay in between. The chain's CDR3 is CASHPESSYEQYF. CDR3 coding DNA: TGTGCCAGCCACCCGGAGAGCTCCTACGAGCAGTACTTC.

This clone was detected a few times. V gene TRBV7-9 combines with J gene TRBJ2-1; 8 bases fit TRBD1. Trimming cost V 0 bases and J 7 bases; bases outside gene matches: 5. The CDR3 is made up of 15 amino acids. Germline assignment: CDR1 SEHNR and CDR2 FQNEAQ (reference sequence). CDR3 in amino acids: CASSLAQTGANEQFF. In DNA, the CDR3 is TGTGCCAGCAGCTTAGCGCAGACAGGGGCGAATGAGCAGTTCTTC.

This clone occurred once. The chain links TRBV15 to TRBJ2-2; weak D call: TRBD2 (7 bases). The CDR3 has 18 amino acids. Germline-derived CDR1 and CDR2 are LNHNV and YYDKDF (reference sequence). The V gene lost 0 bases and the J gene lost 3 bases, with 17 bases spanning the gap. The CDR3, as DNA: TGTGCCACCAGCAGAGAGGCAGGGAGGGGGATTTACACCGGGGAGCTGTTTTTT. Its translation: CATSREAGRGIYTGELFF.

The chain uses TRBV5-1 and TRBJ2-7; 13 nucleotides line up with TRBD2. V gave up 4 bases and J gave up 5 bases; unmatched junction bases: 6. CDR3 size: 15 residues. The V gene's germline CDR1 is SGHRS and CDR2 YFSETQ. This CDR3 reads CASSLGTSGADEQYF. Written as DNA, the CDR3 is TGCGCCAGCAGCCTCGGGACTAGCGGGGCCGACGAGCAGTACTTC. The complete variable domain, with remaining parts taken from reference TRBV5-1 and TRBJ2-7, reads KAGVTQTPRYLIKTRGQQVTLSCSPISGHRSVSWYQQTPGQGLQFLFEYFSETQRNKGNFPGRFSGRQFSNSRSEMNVSTLELGDSALYLCASSLGTSGADEQYFGPGTRLTVT.

The rearrangement uses TRBV18 and TRBJ2-5, with a weak D call TRBD1 (5 bases). V was trimmed by 2 bases and J by 8 bases, leaving 24 bases between them. The CDR3 spans 17 residues. The germline CDR1 and CDR2 sequences are KGHSH and LQKENI. In DNA form, the CDR3 reads TGTGCCAGCTCACCAATTCAAACAGGTCCAGGCTGGGAAACCCAGTACTTC. Its translation is CASSPIQTGPGWETQYF.

The chain joins TRBV9 to TRBJ2-3; D remains ambiguous. The germline V and J ends were trimmed by 4 bases and 8 bases, with 23 bases remaining between them. The germline CDR1 and CDR2 sequences are SGDLS and YYNGEE. The CDR3 contains 16 residues. This chain's CDR3 is CASSPRGDGHDGTQYF. The CDR3 DNA reads TGTGCCAGCAGCCCTCGAGGCGATGGGCACGACGGTACGCAGTATTTT.

The chain employs TRBV6-6 and TRBJ2-1; D not certain. The CDR3 has 11 residues. V lost 5 bases and J lost 9, with 8 bases in between. CDR1 and CDR2 (germline): MNHNY, SVGAGI (reference sequence). The CDR3 sequence is CASSRSVEQFF. Here the CDR3 DNA reads TGTGCCAGCAGTCGGAGTGTTGAGCAGTTCTTC.

The V call is TRBV7-2, the J call TRBJ2-7; 10 bases agree with TRBD2. Per germline, CDR1 SGHTA and CDR2 FQGNSA. The CDR3 totals 14 residues. The ends lost 1 base at V and 12 bases at J; junction bases unmatched: 9. In DNA form, the CDR3 reads TGTGCCAGCAGCTTAGAGGGGCTAGCGGGGGACCGGTACTTC. Amino acid sequence: CASSLEGLAGDRYF.

The V gene is TRBV5-1, the J gene TRBJ2-7; the match to TRBD2 covers 10 bases. Germline CDR1 and CDR2: SGHRS and YFSETQ. V was pared by 1 base and J by 6 bases, with 7 bases of the junction left unmatched. This CDR3 is built from 15 residues. The CDR3 sequence: CASSLKASGSSEQYF. DNA of the CDR3: TGCGCCAGCAGCTTGAAGGCTAGCGGGAGTAGCGAGCAGTACTTC.

This clone has just one count. This rearrangement joins TRBV19 to TRBJ2-7; TRBD1 agrees at 9 bases. Germline CDR1 is LNHDA and CDR2 is SQIVND (reference sequence). This CDR3 comprises 15 residues. J lost 4 bases, V lost 2 bases, and 6 bases had no gene match. The CDR3 here is CASSIRDRVDYEQYF. For the CDR3, the DNA is TGTGCCAGTAGTATACGGGACAGGGTGGATTACGAGCAGTACTTC. The full variable domain, completed using reference TRBV19 and TRBJ2-7, is DGGITQSPKYLFRKEGQNVTLSCEQNLNHDAMYWYRQDPGQGLRLIYYSQIVNDFQKGDIAEGYSVSREKKESFPLTVTSAQKNPTAFYLCASSIRDRVDYEQYFGPGTRLTVT.

This clone was found once. This rearrangement joins TRBV6-5 to TRBJ2-7; 7 nucleotides align to TRBD1. Germline lookup yields CDR1 MNHEY and CDR2 SVGAGI. This CDR3 has 14 amino acids. V lost 8 bases, J lost 4 bases, and 11 bases stayed unmatched. In DNA, the CDR3 is TGTGCCAGCGGGAATGTTGCAGGGGGTTACGAGCAGTACTTC. Translating it yields CASGNVAGGYEQYF.

The V gene is TRBV2, the J gene TRBJ1-2, with D perhaps TRBD1 (5 bases). The CDR3 covers 11 residues. Trimming removed 8 bases from V and 8 bases from J, with 12 bases in between. The germline V gene encodes CDR1 SNHLY and CDR2 FYNNEI. In DNA, the CDR3 is TGTGCCAGCGATAACAGGAGGGGCTACACCTTC. Its protein is CASDNRRGYTF.

This sequence joins TRBV5-8 and TRBJ2-7, with D perhaps matching TRBD1 (6 bases). The CDR3 length is 13 residues. The germline V and J ends were trimmed by 4 bases and 5 bases, with 13 bases remaining between them. Germline V gene data show CDR1 as SGHTS and CDR2 as YDEGEE. DNA for the CDR3: TGTGCCAGCAGCCTTACAGGGAACGACGAGCAGTACTTC. Translating it yields CASSLTGNDEQYF.

This chain links TRBV11-2 with TRBJ1-2; D not resolved. Looked up from germline, CDR1 is SGHAT and CDR2 is FQNNGV. V dropped 5 bases and J dropped 7 bases, with 17 bases sitting between them. The CDR3 extends over 14 amino acids. The chain's CDR3 is CASSPLEGLPGYTF. CDR3 DNA: TGTGCCAGCAGCCCCCTGGAGGGTCTCCCTGGCTACACCTTC. The whole variable domain, filled in from reference TRBV11-2 and TRBJ1-2, reads EAGVAQSPRYKIIEKRQSVAFWCNPISGHATLYWYQQILGQGPKLLIQFQNNGVVDDSQLPKDRFSAERLKGVDSTLKIQPAKLEDSAVYLCASSPLEGLPGYTFGSGTRLTVV.

The chain combines TRBV9 with TRBJ2-1; TRBD2 matches 13 bases. This CDR3 contains 18 residues. Germline V CDR1 and CDR2: SGDLS, YYNGEE. V gave up 4 bases and J gave up 4 bases; unmatched junction bases: 11. CDR3 DNA sequence: TGTGCCAGCAGCCCCCGCCCGGGACTAGCGGGACCTTACAATGAGCAGTTCTTC. It translates to CASSPRPGLAGPYNEQFF.

The gene calls are TRBV18 and TRBJ1-1; perhaps TRBD1 as D (5 bases). Germline V CDR1 and CDR2: KGHSH, LQKENI. V was pared by 3 bases and J by 4 bases, with 18 bases between. The CDR3 has 16 amino acids. The CDR3 coding sequence is TGTGCCAGCTCACCCCTCGATTGGGGCGCGGGCACTGAAGCTTTCTTT. It is translated as CASSPLDWGAGTEAFF.

This clone was picked up one time. This chain joins TRBV6-6 and TRBJ1-1; D not certain. Germline CDR1 and CDR2: MNHNY and SVGAGI (reference sequence). The CDR3 totals 11 residues. The V end lost 3 bases, the J end lost 9 bases, and 8 bases lay between the germline ends. The CDR3 region is CASSYRAQAFF. The CDR3 nucleotides read TGTGCCAGCAGTTATAGGGCCCAAGCTTTCTTT.